This entry describes one TCR beta chain. Its target antigen remains unknown. No base quality information exists; no much larger clone differs at one position. V is clipped by 1 base and J by 4 bases, and the sequence between their germline boundaries is 5 bases long. CDR1 and CDR2 (LNHDA, SQIVND) derive from the germline V gene (reference sequence). There are 13 amino acids in the CDR3, from cysteine to phenylalanine inclusive. The read is trimmed to its CDR3 DNA, 39 bases read in frame from base 1. This sample is part of a study of immune aging and cytomegalovirus after organ transplant (dated by TCRdb to the early 2020s). Background on the whole study: Every transplant recipient was given three-drug immunosuppression consisting of prednisone, tacrolimus, and mycophenolate.

The research as a whole found: Large clones contained a higher proportion of TEMRA cells, and the seven largest clones (more than 1,700 cells) acquired aged and TEMRA cells while losing TCM cells. CD57 was not measured in the sequencing data, so a conservative gene-based aging definition was used instead. Following viremia, aged-phenotype cells rose post-transplant in clones of any size, with the rise occurring earlier in large clones (days 200-264) than in small clones.

The library came from single-cell sequencing. The sequencer was an Illumina NovaSeq 6000. For cell capture and library preparation, the team used the BD Rhapsody Targeted mRNA and AbSeq Reagent Kit in a microwell format. Libraries covered TCR, sample tags, AbSeq, and targeted mRNA from the Human T-Cell Expression Panel plus custom TOX and TOX2 primers. Libraries were sequenced on an Illumina NovaSeq. For the original study's pipeline: The analysis covered about 10,000 cells in total, of which roughly 7,000 were CD8 T cells and a few thousand were CD8 T cells with an identifiable TCR CDR3. On the Seven Bridges Genomics platform, raw data were run through the BD Rhapsody Targeted Analysis Pipeline with V(D)J processing. Quality control, Sample Tag demultiplexing with Lex-BDSMK, clone identification with VDJ Explorer, and Seurat clustering were performed in SeqGeq 1.6.0. Clones comprising <1% of CD8 T cells were considered non-expanded; clones comprising >2.5% of the sample were considered clonal expansions. In TCRdb, the public reads were trimmed at Q25 with fastp and aligned with MiXCR, with productive beta chains retained. A single entry per CDR3 protein holds the most common genes and DNA from its merged rows. The V and J calls reflect TCRdb's pipeline rather than the authors' work. Recorded for this sample are about 21,000 distinct CDR3 sequences; about a third of them occurred a single time. The ten top clones hold less than 30% of the sample.

The intended sense of this specimen's time point label: five sample-tagged time points from pre-transplant (day -1) to day 368 post-transplant, pooled. After thawing, PBMC were stimulated with a CMV IE-1 overlapping peptide library for 11 to 13 hours, with no transport inhibitors added. After being thawed and rested overnight, the cells were stimulated in R10 medium along with CD28/CD49d costimulation. The IE-1 peptide library was made up of 15-amino-acid peptides with 11-amino-acid overlaps. Samples from each time point were barcoded using BD Single-Cell Multiplexing Kit Sample Tags, then pooled and stained with sorting antibodies plus oligo-conjugated anti-CD45RA. A BD FACSAria III was used to sort CMV-responsive CD8+CD137+ and CD4+CD154+ T cells at 4-way purity. Blood was drawn into EDTA vacutainers and was processed by Ficoll gradient within 1-24 hours.

The sequence links TRBV19 to TRBJ2-1; confidence is insufficient to name the D gene. Source: CMV peptide-activated CD4+ and CD8+ T cells sorted from blood, taken at five time points, pooled. The cell subset or site label for this specimen denotes: sorted CD8+CD137+ and CD4+CD154+ T cells after about 12 h CMV IE-1 peptide stimulation. The receptor was derived from a female donor who had a heart transplant and CMV viremia. This receptor carries the CDR3 CASSIGRYNEQFF. The sequenced DNA is TGTGCCAGTAGTATAGGACGGTACAATGAGCAGTTCTTC.